This TCR beta chain stems from a study of human T cells and chemical hapten exposure. The sample's time point: pre-sensitization, week 0. The treatment denotes: therapeutic diphenylcyclopropenone sensitization with weekly scalp DPC. Many counts were recorded for this clonotype. TCRdb re-called the RACE reads with MiXCR, one entry per CDR3 protein. Among about 120,000 distinct CDR3 sequences listed, about 13% were seen once. The source of this sequence is a woman aged 18-30 years with alopecia areata. Some clones in this sample may be carry-over from other donors' samples. Here the sequenced sample was whole blood, taken in connection with sensitization to the hapten diphenylcyclopropenone (DPC).

This chain's CDR3 is CASRRGTGELFF. The CDR3 region has the DNA TGTGCCAGCAGGAGGGGGACCGGGGAGCTGTTTTTT. This chain uses TRBV7-2 with TRBJ2-2, with D possibly being TRBD1 (6 bases). V was trimmed by 6 bases and J by 5 bases, leaving 7 bases between them. The CDR3 consists of 12 residues. Germline CDR1 and CDR2: SGHTA and FQGNSA. Variable domain in full (rest from reference TRBV7-2 and TRBJ2-2): GAGVSQSPSNKVTEKGKDVELRCDPISGHTALYWYRQSLGQGLEFLIYFQGNSAPDKSGLPSDRFSAERTGGSVSTLTIQRTQQEDSAVYLCASRRGTGELFFGEGSRLTVL.